This T cell receptor (beta chain) came from a study of human T cells and chemical hapten exposure. Trimming pared 5 bases from V and 0 bases from J, leaving 13 bases between. CDR3 length: 15 residues. Per germline, CDR1 MDHEN and CDR2 SYDVKM. One entry per CDR3 protein results from TCRdb running MiXCR on the RACE reads. The table shows around 380,000 distinct CDR3 sequences, with around 5% occurring only once. This sample's time point: patch test 1, 2 weeks after DPC sensitization. Noted treatment: therapeutic diphenylcyclopropenone sensitization with weekly scalp DPC. This clonotype was seen only a few times.

This chain links TRBV28 with TRBJ1-1; D may be TRBD1 (6 bases). The TCR comes from a woman aged 45-59 years with alopecia areata. Some clones in this sample may be carry-over from other donors' samples. The sample in question was whole blood, obtained in connection with sensitization to the hapten diphenylcyclopropenone (DPC). The CDR3 reads CASSPRQEMNTEAFF. CDR3 sequence (DNA): TGTGCCAGCAGTCCAAGACAGGAGATGAACACTGAAGCTTTCTTT.